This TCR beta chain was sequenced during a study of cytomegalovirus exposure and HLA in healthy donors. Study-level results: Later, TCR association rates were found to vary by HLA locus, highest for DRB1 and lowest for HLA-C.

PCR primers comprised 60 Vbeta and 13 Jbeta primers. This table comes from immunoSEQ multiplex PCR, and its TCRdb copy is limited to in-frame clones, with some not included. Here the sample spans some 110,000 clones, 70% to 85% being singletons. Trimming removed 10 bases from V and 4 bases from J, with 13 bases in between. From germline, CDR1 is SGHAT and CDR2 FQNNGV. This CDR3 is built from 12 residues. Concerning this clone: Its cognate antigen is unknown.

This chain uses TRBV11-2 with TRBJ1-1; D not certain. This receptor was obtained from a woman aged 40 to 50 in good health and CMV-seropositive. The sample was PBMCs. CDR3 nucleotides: TGTGCCACCTCCCCTCGCGGCACTGAAGCTTTCTTT. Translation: CATSPRGTEAFF.